This T cell receptor beta chain derives from a study of identical twins. Study results and limitations: Out-of-frame TCR alpha sharing in monozygotic twins exceeded recombination model predictions. Within beta out-of-frame sequences, the excess sharing observed between twins was weaker. Fewer insertions were carried by abundant cord blood beta clonotypes, but none was seen in memory repertoires.

TCRdb recomputed calls from the 5' RACE reads with MiXCR, one row per CDR3 protein. The repertoire has about 690,000 distinct CDR3 sequences, roughly 6.2% of them found once; the top ten carry around 1.9%. Everyone who gave samples was a healthy Caucasian. In the case of this clonotype: Its specificity is not known.

The germline gives CDR1 LGHDT, CDR2 YNNKEL (reference sequence). The CDR3 extends over 16 amino acids. V was cut by 1 base and J by 5 bases, with 14 bases left in between. The source is a man aged 18 to 30 in good health. The chain links TRBV3-1 to TRBJ2-2; tentative D call: TRBD2 (5 bases). Sequencing used naive T cells sorted from blood. CDR3 protein: CASSQGAGRRTGELFF. The CDR3, as DNA: TGTGCCAGCAGCCAAGGGGCGGGCAGGAGGACCGGGGAGCTGTTTTTT.